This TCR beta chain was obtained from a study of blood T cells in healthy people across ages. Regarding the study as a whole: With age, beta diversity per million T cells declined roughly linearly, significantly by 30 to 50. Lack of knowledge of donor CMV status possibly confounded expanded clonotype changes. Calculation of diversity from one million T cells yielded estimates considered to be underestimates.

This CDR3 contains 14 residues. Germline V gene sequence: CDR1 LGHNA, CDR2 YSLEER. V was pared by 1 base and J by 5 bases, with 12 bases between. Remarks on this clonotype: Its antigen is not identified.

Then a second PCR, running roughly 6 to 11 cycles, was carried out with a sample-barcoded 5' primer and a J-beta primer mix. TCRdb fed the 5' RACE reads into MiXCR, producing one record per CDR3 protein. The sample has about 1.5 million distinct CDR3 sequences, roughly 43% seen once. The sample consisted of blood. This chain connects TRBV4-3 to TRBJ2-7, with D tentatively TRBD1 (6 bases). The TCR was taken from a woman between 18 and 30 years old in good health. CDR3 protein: CASSQAPRGHEQYF. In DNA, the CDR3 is TGCGCCAGCAGCCAAGCCCCCAGGGGCCACGAGCAGTACTTC.